Listed here are 31 T cell receptor beta chains from one sample, sequenced in a study of T cells after yellow fever vaccination. TCRdb re-called the 5' RACE reads through MiXCR, storing one row per CDR3 protein. The sample holds 250,000 to 300,000 distinct CDR3 sequences, less than 9.5% seen once. The starting material was CD4+ T cells sorted from PBMCs, obtained 5 days after the yellow fever booster vaccination. All receptors derive from a man younger than 30 who received the YFV17D yellow fever vaccine.

A few counts support this clonotype. The J gene is TRBJ1-5, the V gene TRBV5-1; D not certain. The germline V gene encodes CDR1 SGHRS and CDR2 YFSETQ. The CDR3 covers 15 residues. Trimming left V 4 bases short and J 7 bases short, with 18 bases between. The CDR3 reads CASSLTPGSGQPQHF. In DNA, the CDR3 is TGCGCCAGCAGCCTCACTCCGGGATCCGGCCAGCCCCAGCATTTT.

J is TRBJ2-4 and V is TRBV7-9; 9 bases map to TRBD2. This CDR3 spans 17 amino acids. Germline values: CDR1 SEHNR, CDR2 FQNEAQ (reference sequence). V gave up 0 bases and J gave up 8 bases; unmatched junction bases: 11. CDR3 coding DNA: TGTGCCAGCAGCTTAGCGGGGCTAGCGGGGACGAGTGACATTCAGTACTTC. This sequence encodes CASSLAGLAGTSDIQYF. The entire variable domain, with the rest obtained from reference TRBV7-9 and TRBJ2-4, is as follows: DTGVSQNPRHKITKRGQNVTFRCDPISEHNRLYWYRQTLGQGPEFLTYFQNEAQLEKSRLLSDRFSAERPKGSFSTLEIQRTEQGDSAMYLCASSLAGLAGTSDIQYFGAGTRLSVL.

This clonotype was observed at least ten times. The genes are TRBV7-3 and TRBJ1-3, with 8 bases matching TRBD1. Looked up from germline, CDR1 is SGHTA and CDR2 is FQGTGA. The CDR3 length is 17 residues. The V segment lost 6 bases and the J segment 3 bases; nucleotides outside the gene matches: 13. Here the CDR3 DNA reads TGTGCCAGCAGTCCGGGGCAGGGGGCGCAGAGTGGAAACACCATATATTTT. It is translated as CASSPGQGAQSGNTIYF.

V usage is TRBV5-1 and J usage is TRBJ2-2; D unresolved. This CDR3 is 14 amino acids long. The V end lost 4 bases, the J end lost 3 bases, and 10 bases lay between the germline ends. Germline V gene sequence: CDR1 SGHRS, CDR2 YFSETQ. The CDR3, as DNA: TGCGCCAGCAGCGACGGTCCGGACACCGGGGAGCTGTTTTTT. Translating it yields CASSDGPDTGELFF.

In this sample, this clonotype turned up a few times. This CDR3 is CSASRGRRTDTQYF. The CDR3 nucleotides are TGCAGTGCTAGTCGGGGGCGACGCACAGATACGCAGTATTTT. The chain recombines TRBV20-1 with TRBJ2-3; D tentatively fits TRBD1 or TRBD2 (6 bases each). The CDR3 loop spans 14 amino acids. With 3 bases removed from V and 1 base from J, the gap between germline ends came to 11 bases. The germline gives CDR1 DFQATT, CDR2 SNEGSKA (reference sequence).

This clonotype was observed a handful of times. The J gene is TRBJ2-3, the V gene TRBV6-6; D unresolved. The ends were cut back, 7 bases at V and 4 bases at J, with 15 bases in the middle. CDR1 MNHNY and CDR2 SVGAGI come from the germline V gene (reference sequence). There are 14 residues in the CDR3. CDR3 nucleotide sequence: TGTGCCAGCACGCCTCGTGTGCCCCCAGATACGCAGTATTTT. Amino acids: CASTPRVPPDTQYF.

This clonotype was recorded many times. The chain couples TRBV4-3 to TRBJ2-7; a weak D match, TRBD2 (5 bases). The CDR3 extends over 15 amino acids. Trimming pared 3 bases from V and 1 base from J, leaving 13 bases between. Germline values: CDR1 LGHNA, CDR2 YSLEER. The CDR3 nucleotides are TGCGCCAGCAGCCAGGCCAGCGGTTGGTCCTACGAGCAGTACTTC. Translation gives CASSQASGWSYEQYF.

This clonotype was seen a few times. The rearrangement links TRBV6-5 to TRBJ1-4; D may be TRBD1 (5 bases). Trimming pared 6 bases from V and 5 bases from J, leaving 10 bases between. CDR3 length: 13 amino acids. CDR1 and CDR2 (germline): MNHEY, SVGAGI. CDR3 sequence reads: CASSIRDNEKLFF. CDR3 DNA: TGTGCCAGCAGCATCCGGGACAATGAAAAACTGTTTTTT.

This clonotype was seen only a few times. The J gene is TRBJ1-6, the V gene TRBV7-2; D remains ambiguous. The CDR3 extends over 17 amino acids. The germline CDR1 and CDR2 sequences are SGHTA and FQGNSA. The V gene lost 5 bases and the J gene lost 5 bases, with 19 bases spanning the gap. The CDR3 sequence: CASSPVGATNNNSPLHF. The CDR3 DNA follows: TGTGCCAGCAGCCCCGTGGGAGCTACGAACAATAATTCACCCCTCCACTTT.

The sample holds a few counts of this clonotype. The rearrangement joins TRBV7-3 to TRBJ1-1; TRBD1 aligns across 10 bases. Germline-derived CDR1 and CDR2 are SGHTA and FQGTGA. V was clipped by 5 bases and J by 10 bases; unmatched bases: 4. This CDR3 is 12 amino acids long. The chain's CDR3 is CASSTGQGRAFF. The DNA for the CDR3 is TGTGCCAGCAGCACGGGACAGGGGCGAGCTTTCTTT.

The chain is built from TRBV15 and TRBJ1-1; possibly TRBD1 for D (6 bases). This CDR3 region has 15 residues. CDR1 and CDR2 from the germline V gene are LNHNV and YYDKDF (reference sequence). V gave up 2 bases and J gave up 11 bases, with 21 bases separating them. The CDR3 DNA sequence: TGTGCCACCAGCAGAAGGGGAACAGGGATGAAGAGGGCTTTCTTT. Translating gives CATSRRGTGMKRAFF.

This clonotype was recorded a few times. J is TRBJ1-1 and V is TRBV7-9; D remains unclear. CDR1 is SEHNR and CDR2 is FQNEAQ in the germline V gene (reference sequence). Trimming took 5 bases from V and 11 from J, leaving 18 bases between them. The CDR3 runs to 13 residues. In DNA, the CDR3 is TGTGCCAGCAGCCGAAATAAAGAGGGTGAGGCTTTCTTT. Translated, it gives CASSRNKEGEAFF.

In this sample, this clonotype turned up a few times. CDR3 nucleotide sequence: TGTGCCAGCAGTGACTGGGGCACCGGGGAGCTGTTTTTT. Its protein product is CASSDWGTGELFF. V is TRBV6-4 and J is TRBJ2-2, with D unclear. The CDR3 has 13 residues. CDR1 and CDR2 from the germline V gene are MRHNA and SNTAGT. V was trimmed by 1 base and J by 4 bases, leaving 4 bases between them.

This clonotype was seen more than once but under ten times. The chain uses TRBV7-7 and TRBJ2-7; TRBD1 agrees at 12 bases. CDR1 is SSHAT, CDR2 FNYEAQ, per germline (reference sequence). V gave up 5 bases and J gave up 2 bases; unmatched junction bases: 4. This CDR3 is 15 amino acids long. The CDR3: CASSPGTGGPYEQYF. The CDR3 nucleotides read TGTGCCAGCAGCCCTGGGACAGGGGGCCCCTACGAGCAGTACTTC.

V is TRBV6-1 and J is TRBJ2-1; D uncertain. The CDR3 contains 13 residues. V lost 3 bases and J 4 bases, leaving 7 bases between the germline ends. Germline-derived CDR1 and CDR2 are MNHNS and SASEGT. CDR3 DNA sequence: TGTGCCAGCAGTGACGCTATTTACAATGAGCAGTTCTTC. Translating it yields CASSDAIYNEQFF.

The chain combines TRBV10-3 with TRBJ2-7, with TRBD2 matching over 7 bases. V shed 4 bases, J shed 1 base, and the junction held 4 bases outside the gene matches. The germline V gene encodes CDR1 ENHRY and CDR2 SYGVKD. The CDR3 runs 14 residues. This chain's CDR3 is CAISGASGSYEQYF. In DNA, the CDR3 is TGTGCCATCAGTGGGGCTAGCGGATCCTACGAGCAGTACTTC.

The V call is TRBV4-2, the J call TRBJ2-7, with a weak D call TRBD1 (5 bases). The V gene lost 1 base and the J gene lost 3 bases, with 19 bases spanning the gap. Germline V CDR1 and CDR2: LGHNA, YNFKEQ. This CDR3 has 17 residues. The DNA of the CDR3 is TGTGCCAGCAGCCAAGTAATCCCAGGGTCATGGCTCTACGAGCAGTACGTC. The encoded protein is CASSQVIPGSWLYEQYV.

In nucleotides, the CDR3 is TGTGCCAGCAGCCTCGACAGGGGGAGATCGACCCTCCACTTT. Its translation is CASSLDRGRSTLHF. This chain links TRBV12-3 or TRBV12-4 with TRBJ1-6, with 9 bases identical to TRBD1. This CDR3 is built from 14 residues. V was clipped by 6 bases and J by 14 bases; unmatched bases: 11.

This clonotype was counted at least ten times. This chain joins TRBV5-1 and TRBJ1-1; possible D gene TRBD1, 5 bases. The germline CDR1 and CDR2 sequences are SGHRS and YFSETQ. The germline V and J ends were trimmed by 4 bases and 0 bases, with 13 bases remaining between them. The CDR3 loop spans 15 amino acids. The CDR3 spells CASSPGQGMNTEAFF. CDR3 DNA sequence: TGCGCCAGCAGCCCAGGGCAGGGCATGAACACTGAAGCTTTCTTT.

This clonotype was recorded a few times. As DNA, the CDR3 is TGTGCCATCTCAGGGAACACTGAAGCTTTCTTT. Its translation is CAISGNTEAFF. The chain couples TRBV10-3 to TRBJ1-1; no reliable D call. Trimming removed 8 bases at V and 1 base at J, with 5 bases between. This CDR3 has 11 residues. In germline, CDR1 is ENHRY, CDR2 SYGVKD.

This sequence joins TRBV29-1 and TRBJ2-3, with 7 nucleotides matching TRBD1. Germline CDR1 SQVTM, CDR2 ANQGSEA. There are 13 residues in the CDR3. Germline trimming cut 5 bases from V and 3 bases from J; bases unmatched to any gene: 5. As DNA, the CDR3 is TGCAGCGTTCCCTCCAGGGGGACAGATACGCAGTATTTT. Protein product: CSVPSRGTDTQYF.

This clonotype was counted a few times. The genes are TRBV10-3 and TRBJ1-1; D is perhaps TRBD1 (6 bases). Trimming took off 8 bases at V and 8 bases at J, with 15 bases between the two ends. The CDR3 is made up of 12 amino acids. From germline, CDR1 is ENHRY and CDR2 SYGVKD. The CDR3: CAIGSGGIEAFF. The CDR3 DNA reads TGTGCCATCGGGAGTGGGGGCATCGAAGCTTTCTTT.

This chain uses TRBV5-1 with TRBJ2-3; 9 bases agree with TRBD1. CDR1 and CDR2 from the germline V gene are SGHRS and YFSETQ. J gave up 4 bases and V 4 bases, and 7 bases lay outside the gene matches. The CDR3 is made up of 15 amino acids. The CDR3 nucleotides read TGCGCCAGCAGCGTGGGACAGGGTTATGCAGATACGCAGTATTTT. It encodes CASSVGQGYADTQYF.

This clonotype was seen repeatedly, ten times or more. The chain has TRBV29-1 and TRBJ1-1; tentative D call: TRBD1 (5 bases). From germline, CDR1 is SQVTM and CDR2 ANQGSEA. Trimming left V 4 bases short and J 3 bases short, with 9 bases between. This CDR3 is built from 12 residues. CDR3 sequence reads: CSVVQGDTEAFF. CDR3 coding DNA: TGCAGCGTTGTCCAGGGAGACACTGAAGCTTTCTTT.

This chain joins TRBV6-5 and TRBJ2-5; either TRBD1 or TRBD2 may supply D (5 bases each). From germline, CDR1 is MNHEY and CDR2 SVGAGI. The V and J ends lost 4 bases and 10 bases respectively, with 16 bases between them. The CDR3 covers 13 residues. DNA of the CDR3: TGTGCCAGCAGTTCCGCTGGGGGAAGGAACCAGTACTTC. This codes for CASSSAGGRNQYF.

This clonotype was seen a few times. The rearrangement uses TRBV12-3 or TRBV12-4 and TRBJ2-1, with TRBD1 as a possible D gene (7 bases). CDR3 length: 12 amino acids. V was cut by 6 bases and J by 7 bases, with 10 bases left in between. The CDR3 DNA is TGTGCCAGCAGGCCAGGGGGGAATGAGCAGTTCTTC. Translating gives CASRPGGNEQFF.

The V call is TRBV11-2, the J call TRBJ2-1; TRBD2 matches 7 bases. The germline gives CDR1 SGHAT, CDR2 FQNNGV. The V segment lost 2 bases and the J segment 5 bases; nucleotides outside the gene matches: 12. The CDR3 has 17 amino acids. This CDR3 is CASSLRVGGLVNNEQFF. The CDR3 DNA reads as TGTGCCAGCAGCTTAAGGGTAGGCGGACTAGTAAACAATGAGCAGTTCTTC.

This chain connects TRBV7-2 to TRBJ2-5; 10 nucleotides match TRBD2. The J segment lost 1 base and the V segment lost 5 bases, leaving 4 bases of the junction unmatched. The CDR3 extends over 15 amino acids. Germline lookup yields CDR1 SGHTA and CDR2 FQGNSA. The CDR3 sequence is CASSNQRGGQETQYF. The CDR3 DNA is TGTGCCAGCAGCAATCAGCGGGGGGGCCAAGAGACCCAGTACTTC.

The sample holds a few counts of this clonotype. V and J are TRBV5-1 and TRBJ1-1; D is unclear. Trimming cost V 5 bases and J 2 bases, with 19 bases left between them. The CDR3 sequence is 16 residues long. The germline CDR1 and CDR2 sequences are SGHRS and YFSETQ. CDR3 region: CASRFGTAEDNTEAFF. The CDR3 DNA follows: TGCGCCAGCAGGTTCGGTACAGCGGAGGATAACACTGAAGCTTTCTTT.

V usage is TRBV2 and J usage is TRBJ1-1, with D maybe TRBD1 (5 bases). V was trimmed by 6 bases and J by 4 bases, leaving 18 bases between them. The CDR3 is 15 residues long. From germline, CDR1 is SNHLY and CDR2 FYNNEI. CDR3 loop: CASRPQSSGGTEAFF. Written as DNA, the CDR3 is TGTGCCAGCAGGCCCCAGTCCAGCGGGGGCACTGAAGCTTTCTTT.

This clonotype was detected only a few times. The chain uses TRBV5-1 and TRBJ1-1; D perhaps matches TRBD1 (6 bases). This CDR3 contains 15 residues. V was trimmed by 7 bases and J by 5 bases, leaving 21 bases between them. Germline-derived CDR1 and CDR2 are SGHRS and YFSETQ. The CDR3 is CASQPPGAGWTEAFF. In DNA form, the CDR3 reads TGCGCCAGCCAGCCACCAGGGGCTGGGTGGACTGAAGCTTTCTTT.